The sequence of this T cell receptor (beta chain) was determined in a study of CD8 T cells in Susac syndrome. Random-hexamer reverse transcription was applied to roughly 0.5 to 1 ug RNA. TCRdb re-derived calls from the immunoSEQ multiplex PCR reads in MiXCR, one entry per CDR3 protein. Of fewer than 95,000 distinct CDR3 sequences in the sample, 95% to 97% are singletons; the top ten hold roughly 0.62%. Germline V gene lookup returns CDR1 DFQATT and CDR2 SNEGSKA (reference sequence). CDR3 length: 13 amino acids. Trimming took off 3 bases at V and 4 bases at J, with 12 bases between the two ends. The receptor was derived from a human donor with Susac syndrome. This chain links TRBV20-1 with TRBJ1-2, with D unresolved. The sequenced sample consisted of CD8+ T cells from PBMCs. CDR3 loop: CSASGIGLYGYTF. The CDR3, as DNA: TGCAGTGCTAGCGGGATTGGGCTCTATGGCTACACCTTC.